A single T cell receptor beta chain is shown here with its context. Its antigen remains unidentified. Following RNA extraction, reverse transcription yielded cDNA that acted as the sequencing template. Sequencing was performed with immunoSEQ multiplex PCR; in TCRdb, only in-frame clones are kept and a portion is missing. The sample consists of approximately 280,000 clones, about 62% of them appearing once. Treatment specified: oral pan-JAK inhibitor, 5-10 mg twice daily. Peripheral blood and lesional scalp punch biopsies came from alopecia areata patients. The record originates from a study of CD8+ T cells in alopecia areata. Whole-study findings and limits: Patients displayed less clarity in TCR sharing than mice, a finding possibly related to HLA. Researchers report lesional scalp, most notably alopecia totalis/universalis, outstripped normal scalp in clonality.

CDR1 and CDR2 from the germline V gene are SGHTA and FQGTGA. The CDR3 has 15 residues. Trimming left V 5 bases short and J 1 base short, with 13 bases between. The J gene is TRBJ2-3, the V gene TRBV7-3; no firm D call. The sequencing used CD4+ T cells sorted from blood, collected at week 24, from a patient treated with tofacitinib. The sequence was obtained from a human donor with alopecia areata. CDR3 loop: CASSQSPGGTDTQYF. The CDR3 region has the DNA TGTGCCAGCAGCCAAAGCCCAGGAGGCACAGATACGCAGTATTTT.